These T cell receptor beta chains were read from a single sample in a study of shared clonotypes between healthy human individuals. Some clones are missing from TCRdb's copy, which holds only in-frame ones; the method was immunoSEQ multiplex PCR. The table includes some 980,000 clones, roughly 72% detected once. The sequencing sample was made of memory CD4+ T cells sorted from blood. These receptors were collected from a man aged 18 to 29 in good health. The CDR3 runs from the conserved cysteine through the conserved F or W. Fields, in order: clone size, J gene, V gene, D gene, CDR3 DNA, CDR3 protein. The D gene is left open where the match is weak. Size is omitted from some rows. Given values are once, few, many or a class for expanded clones.

abundance: few
j_gene: TRBJ2-3
v_gene: TRBV18
d_gene: -
CDR3nt: TGTGCCAGCTCACCAGACATCTCCTTTAGCACAGATACGCAGTATTTT
CDR3aa: CASSPDISFSTDTQYF

abundance: -
j_gene: TRBJ2-4
v_gene: TRBV29-1
d_gene: -
CDR3nt: TGCAGCGTTACAGGGCGTTTAGCCAAAAACATTCAGTACTTC
CDR3aa: CSVTGRLAKNIQYF

abundance: -
j_gene: TRBJ1-2
v_gene: TRBV30
d_gene: -
CDR3nt: TGTGCCTGGAGTGAGAAGGGTGGCTACACCTTC
CDR3aa: CAWSEKGGYTF

abundance: -
j_gene: TRBJ2-5
v_gene: TRBV27
d_gene: TRBD2
CDR3nt: TGTGCCAGCGCCTTTAGACTAGCGGGAGGAGAGACCCAGTACTTC
CDR3aa: CASAFRLAGGETQYF

abundance: -
j_gene: TRBJ2-1
v_gene: TRBV4-3
d_gene: -
CDR3nt: TGCGCCAGCAGCCAAGGGTCTTACAATGAGCAGTTCTTC
CDR3aa: CASSQGSYNEQFF

abundance: -
j_gene: TRBJ2-3
v_gene: TRBV7-7
d_gene: -
CDR3nt: TGTGCTAGCAGCTTAAGGGACGGGTTCACAGATACGCAGTATTTT
CDR3aa: CASSLRDGFTDTQYF

abundance: -
j_gene: TRBJ1-2
v_gene: TRBV19
d_gene: -
CDR3nt: TGTGCCAGTAGTCTACCCCAAGGTGGCTACACCTTC
CDR3aa: CASSLPQGGYTF

abundance: -
j_gene: TRBJ1-1
v_gene: TRBV30
d_gene: -
CDR3nt: TGTGCCTGGGGGGTGAACACTGAAGCTTTCTTT
CDR3aa: CAWGVNTEAFF

abundance: -
j_gene: TRBJ1-4
v_gene: TRBV6-6
d_gene: TRBD1
CDR3nt: TGTGCCAGCAGAGGGACAGGGAGGGTATCACTGTTTTTT
CDR3aa: CASRGTGRVSLFF

abundance: -
j_gene: TRBJ2-1
v_gene: TRBV5-1
d_gene: -
CDR3nt: TGCGCCAGCAGCCTCGAGAGGGCGGGGTACAATGAGCAGTTCTTC
CDR3aa: CASSLERAGYNEQFF

abundance: -
j_gene: TRBJ2-7
v_gene: TRBV6-6
d_gene: TRBD1
CDR3nt: TGTGCCAGCAGCGACAGGGACCACTCCTACGAGCAGTACTTC
CDR3aa: CASSDRDHSYEQYF

abundance: -
j_gene: TRBJ1-1
v_gene: TRBV10-3
d_gene: -
CDR3nt: TGTGCCATCAGCCCCAGGGAGCCCAGGAACACTGAAGCTTTCTTT
CDR3aa: CAISPREPRNTEAFF

abundance: few
j_gene: TRBJ2-7
v_gene: TRBV7-2
d_gene: -
CDR3nt: TGTGCCAGCAGCTTATATGGCGACGGGGCCTACGAGCAGTACTTC
CDR3aa: CASSLYGDGAYEQYF

abundance: -
j_gene: TRBJ2-3
v_gene: TRBV11-2
d_gene: TRBD1
CDR3nt: TGTGCCAGCAGCATACTACAGGGGCGGGATACGCAGTATTTT
CDR3aa: CASSILQGRDTQYF

abundance: -
j_gene: TRBJ2-3
v_gene: TRBV4-3
d_gene: -
CDR3nt: TGCGCCAGCAGCCAAAGTCGGGGGGATACGCAGTATTTT
CDR3aa: CASSQSRGDTQYF

abundance: -
j_gene: TRBJ2-7
v_gene: TRBV2
d_gene: -
CDR3nt: TGTGCCAGCAGTGAAGTAAGGGTTTCCTACGAGCAGTACTTC
CDR3aa: CASSEVRVSYEQYF

abundance: -
j_gene: TRBJ2-2
v_gene: TRBV5-6
d_gene: -
CDR3nt: TGTGCCAGCAGCTTACCCCCCGGGGGGGAGCTGTTTTTT
CDR3aa: CASSLPPGGELFF

abundance: few
j_gene: TRBJ1-2
v_gene: TRBV7-9
d_gene: -
CDR3nt: TGTGCCAGCAGCCCAGGAACGGTCGGGGCGAACTATGGCTACACCTTC
CDR3aa: CASSPGTVGANYGYTF